This entry lists 15 T cell receptor beta chains sequenced from one sample in a study of cytomegalovirus exposure and HLA in healthy donors (TCRdb year 2017). Library method: the immunoSEQ multiplex PCR assay. A mixture of 60 forward primers for TCR Vbeta segments and 13 reverse primers for TCR Jbeta segments was used in the multiplex PCR. TCRdb re-hosts the immuneACCESS table, in-frame sequences only. Its copies lack some clones; in the studies checked, an unresolved V gene accounts for under half of them, and the cause for the rest is not known. The table for this sample lists 150,000 to 200,000 clones; approximately 86% of them were counted only once. The ten most abundant clones make up approximately 2% of the sample. Sequencing was done on a sample of PBMCs. These receptors all stem from a woman aged 18-29 years in good health and CMV-seronegative.

The chain combines TRBV19 with TRBJ2-7, with D perhaps TRBD1 (5 bases). The CDR3 covers 14 residues. V lost 6 bases, J lost 3 bases, and 15 bases lay in between. From germline, CDR1 is LNHDA and CDR2 SQIVND (reference sequence). CDR3 in amino acids: CASRGQGGNYEQYF. The CDR3 DNA follows: TGTGCCAGTAGAGGGCAGGGTGGAAACTACGAGCAGTACTTC.

The genes are TRBV9 and TRBJ1-1; D may be TRBD1 (6 bases). Germline CDR1 and CDR2: SGDLS and YYNGEE. This CDR3 spans 13 amino acids. Trimming took 4 bases from V and 3 from J, leaving 10 bases between them. The CDR3 spells CASSRQEDTEAFF. The CDR3 coding sequence is TGTGCCAGCAGCCGACAGGAGGACACTGAAGCTTTCTTT.

This rearrangement joins TRBV7-6 to TRBJ1-4, with 8 positions matching TRBD1. The germline gives CDR1 SGHVS, CDR2 FNYEAQ. CDR3 length: 13 amino acids. V shed 5 bases and J 6 bases; nucleotides not matched to a gene: 2. The DNA for the CDR3 is TGTGCCAGCAGCGCGGACAGGGATGAAAAACTGTTTTTT. Translated: CASSADRDEKLFF.

This clone was seen only once. At one of its ends the junction is not consistent with the germline gene, which may arise from a read error. V usage is TRBV6-1 and J usage is TRBJ1-2; 7 nucleotides match TRBD1. Germline CDR1 reads MNHNS; CDR2 reads SASEGT. CDR3 size: 15 residues. The CDR3 DNA follows: TGTGCCAGCAATGAAGCCGGTGGCAGGGGGAATGGCTACACCTTC. As protein: CASNEAGGRGNGYTF.

The J gene is TRBJ2-7, the V gene TRBV28; D unclear. Germline CDR1 MDHEN, CDR2 SYDVKM. This CDR3 region has 12 residues. The V and J ends lost 7 bases and 7 bases respectively, with 14 bases between them. The CDR3 region is CASNSFSQEQYF. CDR3 nucleotide sequence: TGTGCCAGCAATAGCTTTTCTCAGGAGCAGTACTTC.

The V gene is TRBV7-9, the J gene TRBJ1-5, with TRBD1 as a possible D gene (5 bases). The CDR3 loop spans 15 amino acids. The germline V gene has CDR1 SEHNR and CDR2 FQNEAQ (reference sequence). V dropped 0 bases and J dropped 7 bases, with 13 bases sitting between them. The CDR3 is CASSLAAGIGQPQHF. CDR3 bases: TGTGCCAGCAGCTTAGCGGCAGGGATAGGGCAGCCCCAGCATTTT.

This clone came up a few times. The J gene is TRBJ2-7, the V gene TRBV4-1; 9 positions match TRBD1. Per the germline V gene, CDR1 is MGHRA and CDR2 is YSYEKL. Trimming removed 4 bases from V and 3 bases from J; junction bases left unmatched: 4. The CDR3 is 14 residues long. In DNA form, the CDR3 reads TGCGCCAGCAGCCTTGGGACAGGGCGCTACGAGCAGTACTTC. Its protein is CASSLGTGRYEQYF.

This chain links TRBV13 with TRBJ2-3, with TRBD1 matching over 12 bases. CDR3 length equals 15 residues. With V trimmed by 5 bases and J by 2 bases, 2 bases remained unmatched. Looked up from germline, CDR1 is PRHDT and CDR2 is FYEKMQ (reference sequence). The CDR3 protein is CASSGDRGLTDTQYF. In nucleotides, the CDR3 is TGTGCCAGCAGCGGGGACAGGGGGCTCACAGATACGCAGTATTTT.

The chain is built from TRBV28 and TRBJ2-5, with 8 bases identical to TRBD2. Germline V CDR1 and CDR2: MDHEN, SYDVKM. J was trimmed by 9 bases and V by 5 bases; bases with no gene match: 11. This CDR3 region has 14 residues. The CDR3 DNA reads as TGTGCCAGCAGTCGCCACAGCGGGGGACGAGCCCAGTACTTC. This translates into CASSRHSGGRAQYF.

The CDR3 region is CALRGGNTEAFF. The CDR3 DNA follows: TGTGCCCTCCGGGGGGGGAACACTGAAGCTTTCTTT. V gene TRBV30 combines with J gene TRBJ1-1; possible D gene TRBD1, 5 bases. Per germline, CDR1 GTSNPN and CDR2 SVGIG (reference sequence). There are 12 residues in the CDR3. Between the trimmed V and J ends, which lost 8 bases and 1 base, there was a span of 11 bases.

Here the CDR3 reads CASSPSAGTTYEQYF. CDR3 in DNA: TGTGCCAGCAGTCCCTCAGCGGGGACGACCTACGAGCAGTACTTC. The chain carries TRBV28 and TRBJ2-7, with 7 bases aligning to TRBD2. Germline loops: CDR1 MDHEN, CDR2 SYDVKM. J gave up 2 bases and V 5 bases, and 9 bases lay outside the gene matches. The CDR3 spans 15 residues. Full variable domain (rest looked up from reference TRBV28 and TRBJ2-7): DVKVTQSSRYLVKRTGEKVFLECVQDMDHENMFWYRQDPGLGLRLIYFSYDVKMKEKGDIPEGYSVSREKKERFSLILESASTNQTSMYLCASSPSAGTTYEQYFGPGTRLTVT.

The genes are TRBV28 and TRBJ1-2; 8 bases map to TRBD1. Germline V gene sequence: CDR1 MDHEN, CDR2 SYDVKM. V gave up 6 bases and J gave up 6 bases; unmatched junction bases: 9. This CDR3 contains 14 residues. The CDR3 DNA is TGTGCCAGCAGAACGGGGCCGACAGGGGATGGCTACACCTTC. Translated: CASRTGPTGDGYTF.

The chain uses TRBV28 and TRBJ1-5; D gene uncertain. Germline V gene lookup returns CDR1 MDHEN and CDR2 SYDVKM. The CDR3 is made up of 12 amino acids. V lost 5 bases, J lost 5 bases, and 7 bases lay in between. CDR3 bases: TGTGCCAGCAGTGGGCCCGATCAGCCCCAGCATTTT. Translation gives CASSGPDQPQHF. The full variable domain, completed using reference TRBV28 and TRBJ1-5, is DVKVTQSSRYLVKRTGEKVFLECVQDMDHENMFWYRQDPGLGLRLIYFSYDVKMKEKGDIPEGYSVSREKKERFSLILESASTNQTSMYLCASSGPDQPQHFGDGTRLSIL.

The rearrangement uses TRBV28 and TRBJ1-5; 9 positions agree with TRBD1. In germline, CDR1 is MDHEN, CDR2 SYDVKM. The CDR3 has 13 residues. The V gene end was trimmed by 4 bases and the J gene end by 6 bases; junction bases not matched to a gene: 1. CDR3 in amino acids: CASSYRGRQPQHF. Written as DNA, the CDR3 is TGTGCCAGCAGTTACAGGGGGCGTCAGCCCCAGCATTTT.

The chain links TRBV2 to TRBJ1-1; no definite D call. V gave up 7 bases and J gave up 8 bases, with 14 bases separating them. This CDR3 has 12 amino acids. CDR1 SNHLY and CDR2 FYNNEI come from the germline V gene. CDR3: CASKEDGGEAFF. CDR3 coding DNA: TGTGCCAGCAAGGAAGACGGAGGGGAAGCTTTCTTT.